This TCR beta chain is drawn from a study of T cell responses to AZD1222 COVID-19 vaccine. Produced via immunoSEQ multiplex PCR; TCRdb's table is partial and in-frame only. The sample shows approximately 130,000 clones, about 90% of them seen only once. The CDR3 runs 13 residues. Per germline, CDR1 MNHEY and CDR2 SMNVEV (reference sequence). V was cut by 5 bases and J by 3 bases, with 11 bases left in between. The chain employs TRBV27 and TRBJ2-7, with D possibly TRBD2 on 6 matching bases. The sample was peripheral blood, taken on day 0 of AZD1222 vaccination. This clonotype was obtained from an adult in good health. The CDR3 sequence is CASSRLGIYEQYF. In DNA form, the CDR3 reads TGTGCCAGCAGTCGACTAGGTATCTACGAGCAGTACTTC.